What follows are 24 T cell receptor beta chains derived from one specimen sequenced in a study of T cells in Graves' hyperthyroidism and ophthalmopathy. RNA transcripts yielded amplified TCR beta CDR3 regions. HTBI primers were the set used in a first-round RT-PCR of the TCR CDR3. TCRdb redid the calling of the multiplex PCR reads with MiXCR, one entry per CDR3 protein. There are 550,000 to 650,000 distinct CDR3 sequences in the sample; around 15% occur only once, and roughly 14% lies in the top ten. The sequenced sample was blood. Receptor source: a woman between 40 and 50 years old with Graves' hyperthyroidism.

This clonotype was picked up many times. This sequence joins TRBV12-3 or TRBV12-4 and TRBJ2-1; D remains unclear. The CDR3 extends over 13 amino acids. The V end lost 6 bases, the J end lost 5 bases, and 11 bases lay between the germline ends. CDR3 sequence reads: CASRGRRHNEQFF. For the CDR3, the DNA is TGTGCCAGCAGAGGGCGAAGACACAATGAGCAGTTCTTC.

This clonotype came up many times. The V and J genes are TRBV10-3 and TRBJ2-1; TRBD2 agrees at 8 bases. Trimming took 0 bases from V and 4 from J; bases not matched to a gene: 8. The CDR3 consists of 17 residues. The V gene's germline CDR1 is ENHRY and CDR2 SYGVKD. CDR3 sequence reads: CAISESPPGGPYNEQFF. The CDR3 DNA follows: TGTGCCATCAGTGAGTCGCCTCCGGGAGGGCCGTACAATGAGCAGTTCTTC.

The table lists this clonotype with many counts. The chain combines TRBV13 with TRBJ2-1; the D call may be TRBD1 or TRBD2 (5 bases each). This CDR3 region has 16 residues. Trimming cost V 5 bases and J 10 bases, with 24 bases left between them. The germline CDR1 and CDR2 sequences are PRHDT and FYEKMQ (reference sequence). CDR3 loop: CASSPEGLFGFNEQFF. CDR3 bases: TGTGCCAGCAGCCCAGAGGGGTTATTCGGGTTCAACGAGCAGTTCTTC.

This clonotype has ten or more counts. The V gene is TRBV24-1, the J gene TRBJ2-5; D might be TRBD1 (6 bases). Germline V CDR1 and CDR2: KGHDR, SFDVKD. The CDR3 spans 15 residues. Trimming left V 4 bases short and J 3 bases short, with 14 bases between. CDR3 region: CATSELNDRKETQYF. CDR3 nucleotides: TGTGCCACCAGTGAGCTAAACGACAGGAAAGAGACCCAGTACTTC.

The chain has TRBV12-3 or TRBV12-4 and TRBJ1-2, with TRBD1 matching over 7 bases. J lost 11 bases, V lost 5 bases, and 5 bases had no gene match. The CDR3 loop spans 11 amino acids. The CDR3 bases are TGTGCCAGCAGTACGACAGGGCGGTACACCTTC. Translating it yields CASSTTGRYTF.

The chain carries TRBV5-1 and TRBJ1-5; D remains ambiguous. Germline CDR1 is SGHRS and CDR2 is YFSETQ. This CDR3 contains 17 residues. Trimming shortened V by 4 bases and J by 0 bases, and 17 bases separated the two germline ends. CDR3 sequence reads: CASSPSPKVYSNQPQHF. The CDR3 coding sequence is TGCGCCAGCAGCCCCTCACCCAAGGTATATAGCAATCAGCCCCAGCATTTT.

The V call is TRBV29-1, the J call TRBJ2-1; 11 nucleotides agree with TRBD2. V was clipped by 5 bases and J by 6 bases; unmatched bases: 9. CDR1 and CDR2 from the germline V gene are SQVTM and ANQGSEA. The CDR3 length is 15 residues. This CDR3 reads CSVPTSGSVSNEQFF. CDR3 sequence (DNA): TGCAGCGTTCCAACTAGCGGGAGTGTCTCCAATGAGCAGTTCTTC.

This clonotype was counted ten times or more. This rearrangement joins TRBV6-2 or TRBV6-3 to TRBJ2-1; TRBD1 matches at 9 bases. Trimming removed 5 bases from V and 10 bases from J; junction bases left unmatched: 12. The length of the CDR3 is 15 residues. Germline loops: CDR1 MNHEY, CDR2 SVGEGT. The CDR3 loop reads CASSQPGQGISEQFF. The CDR3 nucleotides are TGTGCCAGCAGTCAACCGGGACAGGGAATAAGCGAGCAGTTCTTC.

This clonotype was observed at least ten times. J is TRBJ1-1 and V is TRBV18; D is possibly TRBD1 (5 bases). V lost 6 bases, J lost 4 bases, and 12 bases lay in between. This CDR3 has 13 amino acids. The germline V gene encodes CDR1 KGHSH and CDR2 LQKENI. CDR3 in DNA: TGTGCCAGCTCGCAACAGGAGGGCACTGAAGCTTTCTTT. Translation gives CASSQQEGTEAFF.

The chain uses TRBV7-8 and TRBJ2-7, with D perhaps matching TRBD1 (5 bases). In germline, CDR1 is SGHVS, CDR2 FQNEAQ. V was trimmed by 5 bases and J by 0 bases, leaving 17 bases between them. The length of the CDR3 is 16 residues. The DNA for the CDR3 is TGTGCCAGCAGCCAAGTTCCAGGGCCTCTCTCCTACGAGCAGTACTTC. Protein product: CASSQVPGPLSYEQYF.

This clonotype has a count of ten or more. The rearrangement joins TRBV3-1 to TRBJ1-5; D ambiguous. The ends were cut back, 1 base at V and 5 bases at J, with 9 bases in the middle. The CDR3 runs to 14 residues. Germline-derived CDR1 and CDR2 are LGHDT and YNNKEL (reference sequence). DNA for the CDR3: TGTGCCAGCAGCCAAGCCTTGCAGGATCAGCCCCAGCATTTT. Its translation is CASSQALQDQPQHF.

This clonotype was detected many times. The rearrangement links TRBV27 to TRBJ1-6, with D unresolved. Germline-derived CDR1 and CDR2 are MNHEY and SMNVEV (reference sequence). The length of the CDR3 is 15 residues. The V end lost 3 bases, the J end lost 5 bases, and 11 bases lay between the germline ends. CDR3: CASSFGSPNNSPLHF. In DNA, the CDR3 is TGTGCCAGCAGTTTTGGAAGTCCCAATAATTCACCCCTCCACTTT.

Ten or more counts support this clonotype. The CDR3 DNA follows: TGTGCCAGCAGTTCCCTACTGACAGGGATGGCCAAAAACATTCAGTACTTC. It encodes CASSSLLTGMAKNIQYF. The chain uses TRBV6-1 and TRBJ2-4, with 7 bases that match TRBD1. The CDR3 runs 17 residues. V lost 5 bases to trimming and J lost 1 base; unmatched junction nucleotides: 11. Germline lookup yields CDR1 MNHNS and CDR2 SASEGT.

This clonotype was observed a few times. J is TRBJ2-3 and V is TRBV5-4; 7 bases map to TRBD2. The CDR3 has 17 residues. After removal of 4 bases from V and 0 bases from J, the junction contained 11 bases not matched to a gene. Germline values: CDR1 SGHNT, CDR2 YYREEE (reference sequence). In DNA, the CDR3 is TGTGCCAGCAGCCCCTCGACGGGGAGGGGTAGCACAGATACGCAGTATTTT. It codes for CASSPSTGRGSTDTQYF.

A single count supports this clonotype. One end of the junction does not line up with germline, which may come from a read error. The CDR3 sequence is CASGLAPSGSLRTGANVLTF. CDR3 bases: TGCGCCAGCGGCTTGGCTCCTAGCGGGAGTCTTCGGACTGGGGCCAACGTCCTGACTTTC. This chain joins TRBV5-1 and TRBJ2-6, with TRBD2 matching 10 bases. The CDR3 contains 20 residues. Germline V gene data show CDR1 as SGHRS and CDR2 as YFSETQ.

This clonotype was counted at least ten times. The chain combines TRBV28 with TRBJ2-1; possible D gene TRBD2, 6 bases. Trimming left V 7 bases short and J 5 bases short, with 18 bases between. This CDR3 comprises 15 residues. Germline CDR1 reads MDHEN; CDR2 reads SYDVKM. CDR3 sequence reads: CASTTARGMDNEQFF. CDR3 nucleotide sequence: TGTGCCAGCACCACAGCACGGGGGATGGACAATGAGCAGTTCTTC.

This clonotype was counted ten times or more. This sequence joins TRBV19 and TRBJ2-5; 9 nucleotides match TRBD2. Germline loops: CDR1 LNHDA, CDR2 SQIVND (reference sequence). After removal of 5 bases from V and 5 bases from J, the junction contained 12 bases not matched to a gene. There are 16 residues in the CDR3. The CDR3 region has the DNA TGTGCCAGTAGTTCCCGGGATAGCGGGAGTCGGGAGACCCAGTACTTC. It is translated as CASSSRDSGSRETQYF.

The chain couples TRBV27 to TRBJ2-5; the D is unclear. CDR3 length: 13 residues. Germline loops: CDR1 MNHEY, CDR2 SMNVEV (reference sequence). V was cut by 2 bases and J by 5 bases, with 9 bases left in between. CDR3 bases: TGTGCCAGCAGTTTAGGGGTCCTGGAGACCCAGTACTTC. Translated: CASSLGVLETQYF.

In regard to this clonotype: The CDR3 ends on some other residue instead of the conserved phenylalanine or tryptophan, so this is likely a read error. This rearrangement joins TRBV3-1 to TRBJ2-3, with D maybe TRBD2 (5 bases). The CDR3 has 14 amino acids. The V gene lost 4 bases and the J gene lost 1 base, with 9 bases spanning the gap. CDR1 LGHDT and CDR2 YNNKEL come from the germline V gene (reference sequence). The CDR3 DNA reads as TGTGCCAGCAGCCTCAACGGGGGCACAGATACGCAGTATATT. This translates into CASSLNGGTDTQYI.

This clonotype has just a few counts. The chain carries TRBV15 and TRBJ1-1, with D tentatively TRBD1 (5 bases). The CDR3 extends over 12 amino acids. Trimming left V 1 base short and J 8 bases short, with 8 bases between. CDR1 and CDR2 from the germline V gene are LNHNV and YYDKDF (reference sequence). CDR3 sequence reads: CATSRGWGEAFF. The CDR3 DNA sequence: TGTGCCACCAGCAGAGGTTGGGGGGAAGCTTTCTTT.

This clonotype was seen repeatedly, ten times or more. CDR3 protein: CASSTRTSPTYEQYF. As DNA, the CDR3 is TGTGCCAGCAGCACGCGGACTAGCCCCACCTACGAGCAGTACTTC. The rearrangement links TRBV13 to TRBJ2-7, with TRBD2 matching 8 bases. The germline gives CDR1 PRHDT, CDR2 FYEKMQ (reference sequence). Trimming took 5 bases from V and 2 from J; bases not matched to a gene: 8. CDR3 length: 15 amino acids.

This clonotype has a handful of counts. The chain has TRBV20-1 and TRBJ2-1; D gene uncertain. This CDR3 spans 13 amino acids. The V end lost 4 bases, the J end lost 4 bases, and 11 bases lay between the germline ends. Germline CDR1 reads DFQATT; CDR2 reads SNEGSKA (reference sequence). This chain's CDR3 is CSAKRLEYNEQFF. The CDR3 region has the DNA TGCAGTGCTAAGAGGCTGGAGTACAATGAGCAGTTCTTC.

The chain employs TRBV20-1 and TRBJ1-1; no definite D call. Germline V gene lookup returns CDR1 DFQATT and CDR2 SNEGSKA (reference sequence). CDR3 length: 11 residues. The V gene lost 3 bases and the J gene lost 4 bases, with 6 bases spanning the gap. The CDR3 region is CSARSVTEAFF. The CDR3 DNA follows: TGCAGTGCTAGGAGCGTCACTGAAGCTTTCTTT.

The sample holds a few counts of this clonotype. The rearrangement links TRBV29-1 to TRBJ1-1, with D perhaps matching TRBD1 (5 bases). The ends were cut back, 3 bases at V and 5 bases at J, with 10 bases in the middle. This CDR3 region has 12 residues. Germline CDR1 reads SQVTM; CDR2 reads ANQGSEA. The CDR3 loop is CSVDGGGTEAFF. The CDR3, as DNA: TGCAGCGTTGACGGGGGGGGAACTGAAGCTTTCTTT.